These T cell receptor beta chains were read from a single sample in a study of T-cell reconstitution after alpha-beta-depleted transplantation in children. TCRdb called the PCR reads again in MiXCR, with one record for every CDR3 protein. This table holds 350,000 to 450,000 distinct CDR3 sequences, roughly 22% found once. Material: PBMCs from the stem cell graft donor, obtained from the stem cell graft. These receptors all stem from a human donor who donated a stem cell graft to a child with acute myeloid leukemia. The CDR3 runs from the conserved cysteine through the conserved F or W. Each record gives: CDR3 protein, CDR3 DNA, D gene, V gene, clone size, J gene. D genes are given only for firm matches. Some rows mark clone size as missing; the rest say once, few, many or name a class of expanded clone.

CDR3aa: CASSLPPTGATYEQYF
CDR3nt: TGTGCCAGCAGCCTTCCCCCAACAGGGGCGACCTACGAGCAGTACTTC
d_gene: TRBD1
v_gene: TRBV28
abundance: few
j_gene: TRBJ2-7

CDR3aa: CASSPGQFF
CDR3nt: TGTGCCAGCAGTCCTGGGCAGTTCTTC
d_gene: NA
v_gene: TRBV12-3/TRBV12-4
abundance: few
j_gene: TRBJ2-1

CDR3aa: CASSGTSRFETQYF
CDR3nt: TGCGCCAGCAGCGGGACTAGCCGTTTCGAGACCCAGTACTTC
d_gene: TRBD2
v_gene: TRBV10-2
abundance: many
j_gene: TRBJ2-5

CDR3aa: CASSAFGNEQFF
CDR3nt: TGTGCCAGCAGCGCGTTCGGGAATGAGCAGTTCTTC
d_gene: NA
v_gene: TRBV11-2
abundance: NA
j_gene: TRBJ2-1

CDR3aa: CASTPGTGIDYEQFF
CDR3nt: TGTGCCAGCACCCCCGGGACAGGGATAGATTATGAGCAGTTCTTC
d_gene: TRBD1
v_gene: TRBV11-2
abundance: NA
j_gene: TRBJ2-1

CDR3aa: CASKFSGPGELFF
CDR3nt: TGTGCCAGCAAATTTTCGGGACCCGGGGAGCTGTTTTTT
d_gene: NA
v_gene: TRBV6-2/TRBV6-3
abundance: NA
j_gene: TRBJ2-2

CDR3aa: CASSQGLQSSYEQYF
CDR3nt: TGTGCCAGCAGCCAAGGCCTCCAGTCATCCTACGAGCAGTACTTC
d_gene: NA
v_gene: TRBV4-2
abundance: NA
j_gene: TRBJ2-7

CDR3aa: CASRRAGTNTGELFF
CDR3nt: TGTGCCAGCCGCAGAGCGGGTACCAACACCGGGGAGCTGTTTTTT
d_gene: NA
v_gene: TRBV12-3/TRBV12-4
abundance: NA
j_gene: TRBJ2-2

CDR3aa: CASSLVTERYNEQFF
CDR3nt: TGTGCCAGCAGCTTAGTGACAGAGCGATACAATGAGCAGTTCTTC
d_gene: NA
v_gene: TRBV7-9
abundance: NA
j_gene: TRBJ2-1

CDR3aa: CSAHIGYSNQPQHF
CDR3nt: TGCAGTGCCCACATAGGGTATAGCAATCAGCCCCAGCATTTT
d_gene: NA
v_gene: TRBV20-1
abundance: many
j_gene: TRBJ1-5

CDR3aa: CASSQGFGYGYTF
CDR3nt: TGCGCCAGCAGCCAAGGCTTTGGCTATGGCTACACCTTC
d_gene: NA
v_gene: TRBV4-1
abundance: NA
j_gene: TRBJ1-2

CDR3aa: CASSFETYNEQFF
CDR3nt: TGTGCCAGCAGCTTCGAGACCTACAATGAGCAGTTCTTC
d_gene: NA
v_gene: TRBV7-9
abundance: many
j_gene: TRBJ2-1

CDR3aa: CSAPAGRQFF
CDR3nt: TGCAGTGCCCCGGCTGGGAGGCAGTTCTTC
d_gene: NA
v_gene: TRBV20-1
abundance: few
j_gene: TRBJ2-1

CDR3aa: CSAGLRDRVTGELFF
CDR3nt: TGCAGTGCCGGCCTTAGGGACAGGGTTACCGGGGAGCTGTTTTTT
d_gene: TRBD1
v_gene: TRBV20-1
abundance: NA
j_gene: TRBJ2-2

CDR3aa: CASSLQRTLAGEQFF
CDR3nt: TGTGCCAGCAGTTTACAACGGACCCTCGCGGGTGAGCAGTTCTTC
d_gene: NA
v_gene: TRBV12-3/TRBV12-4
abundance: NA
j_gene: TRBJ2-1

CDR3aa: CASSDPGENTEAFF
CDR3nt: TGCGCCAGCAGTGATCCAGGGGAGAACACTGAAGCTTTCTTT
d_gene: NA
v_gene: TRBV10-1
abundance: NA
j_gene: TRBJ1-1

CDR3aa: CASRGRRYEQYF
CDR3nt: TGTGCCAGCAGGGGACGGAGATACGAGCAGTACTTC
d_gene: NA
v_gene: TRBV12-3/TRBV12-4
abundance: many
j_gene: TRBJ2-7